The sequence of this TCR beta chain was determined in a study of shared clonotypes between healthy human individuals. The germline CDR1 and CDR2 sequences are MNHEY and SMNVEV (reference sequence). The CDR3 totals 14 residues. CD45RO-negative, CCR7-selected cells formed the naive CD8 fraction, which excluded terminally differentiated effector memory CD45RA+ cells. The method was immunoSEQ multiplex PCR; TCRdb's version includes in-frame clones alone and lacks a portion of them. The sample has around 550,000 clones, around 96% seen once; the top ten hold approximately 0.11%. Regarding this clone: Antigen specificity is unknown.

The study, taken as a whole, reports: A handful of donors had 5% to 6.5% of their naive CD4 clonotypes in common.

The sample taken for sequencing was naive CD8+ T cells sorted from blood. The rearrangement uses TRBV27 and TRBJ2-5, with 11 bases that match TRBD1. The J call may be faulty, since TRBJ2-7 better matches the DNA end. This clonotype was sampled from a young woman in good health. The CDR3 nucleotides are TGTGCCAGCAGTGAGGGGACAGGGGGCTACGAGCAGTACTTC. It specifies CASSEGTGGYEQYF.